The rows below give T cell receptor beta chains drawn from one sample of a study of blood T cell repertoires in COVID-19. Assay used: immunoSEQ multiplex PCR; TCRdb lists only in-frame clones, some missing. The table shows about 280,000 clones, with roughly 86% occurring only once. The sequencing input was peripheral blood. The receptors were gathered from a middle-aged man with active or convalescent COVID-19. The CDR3 runs from the conserved cysteine through the conserved F or W.

>TRBV24-1|13|TRBJ1-2
CATSDEQENGYTF
>TRBV7-9|14|TRBJ2-2
CASSLARLAGELFF
>TRBV6-5|13|TRBJ1-1
CASSGQTNTEAFF
>TRBV29-1|11|TRBJ2-7
CSVEDSYEQYF
>TRBV19|16|TRBJ2-3
CASSIGPGQSVDTQYF
>TRBV6-1|16|TRBJ1-3
CASSGGDAGLGNTIYF
>TRBV28|18|TRBJ1-4
CASTNGGWQPLRNEKLFF
>TRBV7-2|14|TRBJ1-5
CASSLYRLDQPQHF
>TRBV7-6|16|TRBJ2-6
CASSQTSGTGANVLTF
>TRBV5-1|15|TRBJ1-4
CASALGTGGGEKLFF
>TRBV10-3|13|TRBJ2-1
CATMTSGGDNQFF
>TRBV4-2|15|TRBJ2-7
CASSQDYEGRNEQYF
>TRBV6-5|14|TRBJ2-7
CASSPGGVAYEQYF
>TRBV30|14|TRBJ1-2
CASTTLGTDYGYTF
>TRBV2|13|TRBJ1-1
CAREGQGGTEAFF
>TRBV9|14|TRBJ2-5
CASSVGATGETQYF
>TRBV7-9|17|TRBJ2-2
CASTTGAGTGNTGELFF
>TRBV5-1|15|TRBJ1-3
CASSFGTGAGNTIYF
>TRBV6-5|14|TRBJ1-6
CASSASLGDSPLHF
>TRBV11-2|13|TRBJ1-2
CASSLGQTIGYTF
>TRBV4-1|14|TRBJ1-4
CASSRTGSGEKLFF
>TRBV6-5|13|TRBJ1-1
CASSGQENTEAFF
>TRBV6-5|13|TRBJ2-7
CASSGIFSYEQYF
>TRBV5-1|16|TRBJ1-2
CASSLDGGGAGNGYTF
>TRBV19|15|TRBJ2-7
CASSFGGQSSYEQYF
>TRBV15|15|TRBJ1-2
CATSRGREGGYGYTF
>TRBV5-1|14|TRBJ2-1
CASSLTGAYNEQFF
>TRBV4-1|14|TRBJ2-7
CASSQDAGSYEQYF
>TRBV27|13|TRBJ1-2
CASSGGTNYGYTF
>TRBV16|14|TRBJ2-5
CASSRSGVRETQYF
>TRBV12-3/TRBV12-4|12|TRBJ2-1
CASSTGAAEQFF
>TRBV5-1|14|TRBJ2-1
CASGQDSTYNEQFF